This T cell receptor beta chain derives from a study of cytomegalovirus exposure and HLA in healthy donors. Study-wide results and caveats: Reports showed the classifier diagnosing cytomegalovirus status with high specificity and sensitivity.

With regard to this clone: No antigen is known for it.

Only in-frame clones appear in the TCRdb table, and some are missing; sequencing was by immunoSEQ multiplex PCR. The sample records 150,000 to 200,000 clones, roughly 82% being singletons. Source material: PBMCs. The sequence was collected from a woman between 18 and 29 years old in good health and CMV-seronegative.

The CDR3 region has the DNA TGTGCCAGCAGCCGGTGGGACAACTCTGGAAACACCATATATTTT. Translated, it gives CASSRWDNSGNTIYF. The chain has TRBV5-6 and TRBJ1-3; D is possibly TRBD1 (6 bases). The length of the CDR3 is 15 residues. Trimming took off 4 bases at V and 0 bases at J, with 11 bases between the two ends. The germline CDR1 and CDR2 sequences are SGHDT and YYEEEE.